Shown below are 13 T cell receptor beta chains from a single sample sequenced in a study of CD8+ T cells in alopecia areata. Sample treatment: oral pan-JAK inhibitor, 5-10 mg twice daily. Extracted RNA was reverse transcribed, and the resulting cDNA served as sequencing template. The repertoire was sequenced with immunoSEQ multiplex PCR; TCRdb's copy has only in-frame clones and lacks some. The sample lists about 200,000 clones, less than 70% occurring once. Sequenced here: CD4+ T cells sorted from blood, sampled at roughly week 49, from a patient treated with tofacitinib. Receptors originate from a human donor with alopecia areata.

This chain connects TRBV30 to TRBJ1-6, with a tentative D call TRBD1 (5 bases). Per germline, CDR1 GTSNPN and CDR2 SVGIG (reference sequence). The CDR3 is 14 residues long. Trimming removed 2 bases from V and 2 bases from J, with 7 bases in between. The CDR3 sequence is CAWSRDAYNSPLHF. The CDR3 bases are TGTGCCTGGAGTAGGGACGCCTATAATTCACCCCTCCACTTT.

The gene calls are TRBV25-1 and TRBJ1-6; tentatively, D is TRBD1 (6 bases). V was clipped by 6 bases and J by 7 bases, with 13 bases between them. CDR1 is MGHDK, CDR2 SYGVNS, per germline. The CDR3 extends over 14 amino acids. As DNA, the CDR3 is TGTGCCAGCAGCTGGACTACAGGGAATTCACCCCTCCACTTT. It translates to CASSWTTGNSPLHF.

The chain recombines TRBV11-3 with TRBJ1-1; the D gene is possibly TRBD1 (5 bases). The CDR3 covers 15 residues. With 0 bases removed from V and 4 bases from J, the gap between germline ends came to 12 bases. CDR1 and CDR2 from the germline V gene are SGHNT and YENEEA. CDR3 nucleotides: TGTGCCAGCAGCTTAGACATGGGGCGGGTCACTGAAGCTTTCTTT. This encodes CASSLDMGRVTEAFF.

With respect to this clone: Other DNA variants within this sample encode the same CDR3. In nucleotides, the CDR3 is TGTGCCTGGAGGGGACAGGGCAATCAGCCCCAGCATTTT. Its translation is CAWRGQGNQPQHF. This rearrangement joins TRBV30 to TRBJ1-5; 8 nucleotides line up with TRBD1. Germline values: CDR1 GTSNPN, CDR2 SVGIG (reference sequence). CDR3 length: 13 amino acids. The trim removed 3 bases at V and 2 bases at J, leaving 0 bases unmatched.

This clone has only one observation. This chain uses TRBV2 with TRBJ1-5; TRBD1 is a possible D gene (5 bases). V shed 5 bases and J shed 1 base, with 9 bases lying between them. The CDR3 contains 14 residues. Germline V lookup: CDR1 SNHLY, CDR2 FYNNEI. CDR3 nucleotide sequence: TGTGCCAGCAGTTGGGGCTCGAGCAATCAGCCCCAGCATTTT. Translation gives CASSWGSSNQPQHF.

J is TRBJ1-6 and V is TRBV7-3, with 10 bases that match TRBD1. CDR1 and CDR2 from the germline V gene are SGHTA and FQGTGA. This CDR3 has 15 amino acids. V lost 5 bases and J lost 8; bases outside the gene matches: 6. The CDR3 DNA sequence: TGTGCCAGCAGCCGAGCCGGGACAGGGGATTCACCCCTCCACTTT. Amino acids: CASSRAGTGDSPLHF.

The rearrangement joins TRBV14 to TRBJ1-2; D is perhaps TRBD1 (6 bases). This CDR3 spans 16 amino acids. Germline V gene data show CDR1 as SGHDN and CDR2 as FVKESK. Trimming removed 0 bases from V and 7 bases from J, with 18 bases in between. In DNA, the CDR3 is TGTGCCAGCAGCCAAGAGAGGGACATCCGGGTAGGTGGCTACACCTTC. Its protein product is CASSQERDIRVGGYTF. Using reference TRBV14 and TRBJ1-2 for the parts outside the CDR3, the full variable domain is EAGVTQFPSHSVIEKGQTVTLRCDPISGHDNLYWYRRVMGKEIKFLLHFVKESKQDESGMPNNRFLAERTGGTYSTLKVQPAELEDSGVYFCASSQERDIRVGGYTFGSGTRLTVV.

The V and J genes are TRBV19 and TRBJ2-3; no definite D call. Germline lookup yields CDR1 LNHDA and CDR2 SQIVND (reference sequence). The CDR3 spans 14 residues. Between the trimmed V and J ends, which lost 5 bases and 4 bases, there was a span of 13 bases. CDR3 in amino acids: CASSQTQVADTQYF. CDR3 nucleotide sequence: TGTGCCAGTAGTCAGACCCAGGTCGCAGATACGCAGTATTTT.

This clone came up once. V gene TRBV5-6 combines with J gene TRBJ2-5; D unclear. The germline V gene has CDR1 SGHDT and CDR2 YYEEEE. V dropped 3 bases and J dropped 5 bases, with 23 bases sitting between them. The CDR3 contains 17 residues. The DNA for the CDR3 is TGTGCCAGCAGCTCTCACTATCCTACGGCCAATAGGGAGACCCAGTACTTC. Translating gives CASSSHYPTANRETQYF.

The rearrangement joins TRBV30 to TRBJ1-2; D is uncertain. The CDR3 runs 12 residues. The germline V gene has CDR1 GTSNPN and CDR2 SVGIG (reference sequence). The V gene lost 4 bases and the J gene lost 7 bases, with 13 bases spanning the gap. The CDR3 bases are TGTGCCTGGACTCCGTCCGTAGGTGGCTACACCTTC. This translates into CAWTPSVGGYTF.

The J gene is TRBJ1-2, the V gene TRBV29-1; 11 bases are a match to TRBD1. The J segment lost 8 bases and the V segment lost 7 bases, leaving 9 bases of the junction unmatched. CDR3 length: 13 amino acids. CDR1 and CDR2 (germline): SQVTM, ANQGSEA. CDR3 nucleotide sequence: TGCAGCGGGGACAGGGGGAATGGGGTCGGCTACACCTTC. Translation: CSGDRGNGVGYTF.

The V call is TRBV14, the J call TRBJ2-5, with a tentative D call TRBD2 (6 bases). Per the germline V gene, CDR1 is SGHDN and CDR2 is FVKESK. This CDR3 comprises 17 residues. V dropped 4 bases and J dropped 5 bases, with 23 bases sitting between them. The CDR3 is CASSLKETRGRKETQYF. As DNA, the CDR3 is TGTGCCAGCAGCCTCAAGGAGACTAGAGGGAGGAAGGAGACCCAGTACTTC. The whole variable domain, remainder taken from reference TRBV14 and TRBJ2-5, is EAGVTQFPSHSVIEKGQTVTLRCDPISGHDNLYWYRRVMGKEIKFLLHFVKESKQDESGMPNNRFLAERTGGTYSTLKVQPAELEDSGVYFCASSLKETRGRKETQYFGPGTRLLVL.

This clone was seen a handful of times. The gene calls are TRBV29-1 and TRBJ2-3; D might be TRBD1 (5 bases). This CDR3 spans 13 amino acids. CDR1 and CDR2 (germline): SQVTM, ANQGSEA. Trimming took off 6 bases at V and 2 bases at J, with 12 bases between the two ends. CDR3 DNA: TGCAGCGTAAAGGGGTCTATCACAGATACGCAGTATTTT. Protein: CSVKGSITDTQYF.